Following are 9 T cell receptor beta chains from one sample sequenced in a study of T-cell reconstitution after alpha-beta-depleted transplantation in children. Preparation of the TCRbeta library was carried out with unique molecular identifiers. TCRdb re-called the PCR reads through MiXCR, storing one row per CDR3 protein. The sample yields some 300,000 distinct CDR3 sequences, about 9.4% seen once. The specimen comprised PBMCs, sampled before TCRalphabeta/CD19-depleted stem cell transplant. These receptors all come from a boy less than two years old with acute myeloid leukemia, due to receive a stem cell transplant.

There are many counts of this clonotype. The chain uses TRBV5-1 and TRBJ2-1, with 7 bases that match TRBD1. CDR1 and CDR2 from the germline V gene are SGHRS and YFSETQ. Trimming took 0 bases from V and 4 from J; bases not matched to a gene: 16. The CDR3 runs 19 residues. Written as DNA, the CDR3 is TGCGCCAGCAGCTTGGGACAGGGATTATTACTCCTAATATACAATGAGCAGTTCTTC. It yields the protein CASSLGQGLLLLIYNEQFF.

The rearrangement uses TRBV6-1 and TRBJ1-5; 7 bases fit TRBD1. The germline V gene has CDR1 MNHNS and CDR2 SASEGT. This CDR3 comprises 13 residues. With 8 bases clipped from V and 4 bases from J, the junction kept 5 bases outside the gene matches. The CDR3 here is CASRDSVNQPQHF. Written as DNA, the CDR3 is TGTGCCAGCCGGGACAGTGTTAATCAGCCCCAGCATTTT.

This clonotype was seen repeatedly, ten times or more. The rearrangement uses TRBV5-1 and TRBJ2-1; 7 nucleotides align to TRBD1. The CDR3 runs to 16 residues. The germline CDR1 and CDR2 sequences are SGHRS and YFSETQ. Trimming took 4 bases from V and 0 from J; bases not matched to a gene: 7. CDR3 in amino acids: CASSLDRQGSYNEQFF. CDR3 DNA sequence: TGCGCCAGCAGCCTGGATCGACAGGGCTCCTACAATGAGCAGTTCTTC.

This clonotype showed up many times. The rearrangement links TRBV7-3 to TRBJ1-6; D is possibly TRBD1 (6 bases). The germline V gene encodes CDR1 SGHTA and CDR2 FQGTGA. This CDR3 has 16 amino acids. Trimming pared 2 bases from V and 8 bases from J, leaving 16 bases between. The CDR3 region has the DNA TGTGCCAGCAGCTTAGGGGCGTCCAGGGGAGATTCACCCCTCCACTTT. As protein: CASSLGASRGDSPLHF.

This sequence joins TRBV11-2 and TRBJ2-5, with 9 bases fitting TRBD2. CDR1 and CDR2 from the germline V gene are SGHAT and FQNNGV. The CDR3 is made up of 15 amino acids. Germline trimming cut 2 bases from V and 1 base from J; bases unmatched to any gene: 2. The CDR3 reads CASSLWTSVQETQYF. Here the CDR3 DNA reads TGTGCCAGCAGCTTATGGACTAGCGTCCAAGAGACCCAGTACTTC.

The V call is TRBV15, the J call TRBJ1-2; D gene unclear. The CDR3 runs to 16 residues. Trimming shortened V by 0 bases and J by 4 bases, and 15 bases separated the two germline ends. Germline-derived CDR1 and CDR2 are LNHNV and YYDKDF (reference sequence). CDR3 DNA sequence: TGTGCCACCAGCAGAGAAGACCGACGGCGAACCTATGGCTACACCTTC. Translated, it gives CATSREDRRRTYGYTF.

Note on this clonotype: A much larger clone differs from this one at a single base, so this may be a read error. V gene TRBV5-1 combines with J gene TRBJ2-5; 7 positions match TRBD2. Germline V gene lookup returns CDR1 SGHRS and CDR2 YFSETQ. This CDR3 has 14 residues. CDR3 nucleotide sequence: TGCGCCAGCAGCTTACCAGCGGGGCAAGAGACCCAGTGCTTC. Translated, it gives CASSLPAGQETQCF.

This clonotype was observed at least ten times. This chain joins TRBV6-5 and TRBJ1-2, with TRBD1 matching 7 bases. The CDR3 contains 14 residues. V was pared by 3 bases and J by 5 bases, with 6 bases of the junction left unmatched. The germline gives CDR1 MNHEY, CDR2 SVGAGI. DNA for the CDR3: TGTGCCAGCAGTTATACCGACAGGGTGTATGGCTACACCTTC. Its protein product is CASSYTDRVYGYTF.

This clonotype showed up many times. The CDR3 region is CASRETSGGNNEQFF. CDR3 nucleotide sequence: TGTGCCAGCAGGGAGACTAGCGGGGGAAACAATGAGCAGTTCTTC. The chain couples TRBV6-1 to TRBJ2-1; TRBD2 matches at 12 bases. The CDR3 has 15 amino acids. Germline CDR1 is MNHNS and CDR2 is SASEGT. V was pared by 6 bases and J by 5 bases, with 5 bases of the junction left unmatched.